This entry lists 23 T cell receptor beta chains sequenced from one sample in a study of cytomegalovirus exposure and HLA in healthy donors. With 60 Vbeta and 13 Jbeta primers, the PCR was carried out. Data came from immunoSEQ multiplex PCR; TCRdb stores just in-frame clones and leaves some out. The repertoire has roughly 200,000 clones, around 79% of them found once; the top ten carry around 4.3%. Sequencing input: PBMCs. The origin of the receptors is a woman aged 30 to 39 in good health and CMV-seropositive.

The rearrangement links TRBV5-8 to TRBJ2-7; possibly TRBD1 for D (5 bases). In germline, CDR1 is SGHTS, CDR2 YDEGEE. The CDR3 is 13 amino acids. V lost 1 base and J 3 bases, leaving 8 bases between the germline ends. In DNA form, the CDR3 reads TGTGCCAGCAGCTTGAGACAGAGCTACGAGCAGTACTTC. Its translation is CASSLRQSYEQYF.

The rearrangement uses TRBV29-1 and TRBJ2-1; D gene unclear. Germline CDR1 reads SQVTM; CDR2 reads ANQGSEA. Trimming stripped 7 bases from V and 6 bases from J, with 7 bases between. The CDR3 totals 10 residues. The CDR3 DNA reads TGCAGCGCTGACCTCAATGAGCAGTTCTTC. Translated, it gives CSADLNEQFF.

The chain couples TRBV11-2 to TRBJ1-2, with 8 bases matching TRBD1. Losses at the gene ends were 5 bases for V and 7 bases for J; bases not matched to a gene: 15. The CDR3 spans 16 residues. Germline-derived CDR1 and CDR2 are SGHAT and FQNNGV. The CDR3 coding sequence is TGTGCCAGCAGCCCCGAGGGGCAGGGGGCGCGGGTTGGCTACACCTTC. Protein product: CASSPEGQGARVGYTF.

On this clone itself: Within the sample, other DNA sequences also encode this same CDR3. The chain carries TRBV5-1 and TRBJ2-7; 16 bases fit TRBD2. Trimming took 0 bases from V and 0 from J; bases not matched to a gene: 3. This CDR3 has 18 residues. Germline V lookup: CDR1 SGHRS, CDR2 YFSETQ. This chain's CDR3 is CASSLGGLAGGSSYEQYF. DNA for the CDR3: TGCGCCAGCAGCTTGGGGGGACTAGCGGGAGGGAGCTCCTACGAGCAGTACTTC.

V gene TRBV6-5 combines with J gene TRBJ1-3; the D is unclear. The CDR3 is 14 amino acids. The V end was cut by 5 bases, the J end by 2 bases, with 10 bases between. Germline assignment: CDR1 MNHEY and CDR2 SVGAGI. The CDR3, as DNA: TGTGCCAGCAGTCCCGACTTGACTGGAAACACCATATATTTT. Protein sequence: CASSPDLTGNTIYF.

The rearrangement uses TRBV27 and TRBJ1-4; D remains unclear. This CDR3 is 14 amino acids long. CDR1 MNHEY and CDR2 SMNVEV come from the germline V gene (reference sequence). V gave up 6 bases and J gave up 1 base, with 9 bases separating them. The CDR3 reads CASSPSVTNEKLFF. The CDR3 nucleotides are TGTGCCAGCAGCCCTAGCGTAACTAATGAAAAACTGTTTTTT. Using reference TRBV27 and TRBJ1-4 for the parts outside the CDR3, the full variable domain is EAQVTQNPRYLITVTGKKLTVTCSQNMNHEYMSWYRQDPGLGLRQIYYSMNVEVTDKGDVPEGYKVSRKEKRNFPLILESPSPNQTSLYFCASSPSVTNEKLFFGSGTQLSVL.

V usage is TRBV2 and J usage is TRBJ1-5, with a possible D match to TRBD1 (6 bases). The CDR3 runs 15 residues. Germline assignment: CDR1 SNHLY and CDR2 FYNNEI. The ends were cut back, 1 base at V and 6 bases at J, with 13 bases in the middle. The CDR3 coding sequence is TGTGCCAGCAGTGAAGAAACAGGGTATAGTCAGCCCCAGCATTTT. Its protein is CASSEETGYSQPQHF.

This clone was counted only a few times. CDR3 protein: CASSVGTGQFYEQYF. The CDR3 bases are TGTGCCAGCAGCGTGGGGACGGGACAATTCTACGAGCAGTACTTC. The chain joins TRBV9 to TRBJ2-7, with a weak D call TRBD1 (6 bases). The germline V gene has CDR1 SGDLS and CDR2 YYNGEE. This CDR3 has 15 residues. V was pared by 2 bases and J by 3 bases, with 15 bases between. The entire variable domain, with the rest obtained from reference TRBV9 and TRBJ2-7, is as follows: DSGVTQTPKHLITATGQRVTLRCSPRSGDLSVYWYQQSLDQGLQFLIQYYNGEERAKGNILERFSAQQFPDLHSELNLSSLELGDSALYFCASSVGTGQFYEQYFGPGTRLTVT.

The chain recombines TRBV6-5 with TRBJ1-6; 8 bases line up with TRBD1. CDR1 MNHEY and CDR2 SVGAGI come from the germline V gene. CDR3 size: 13 residues. Trimming at V came to 10 bases and at J to 7 bases, leaving 6 bases not matched to a gene. CDR3 protein: CATQGAWNSPLHF. DNA of the CDR3: TGTGCCACCCAGGGGGCTTGGAATTCACCCCTCCACTTT.

The V and J genes are TRBV4-3 and TRBJ1-5; a weak D match, TRBD1 (5 bases). This CDR3 is built from 14 residues. CDR1 LGHNA and CDR2 YSLEER come from the germline V gene. Trimming took off 0 bases at V and 3 bases at J, with 6 bases between the two ends. The CDR3 is CASSQDRANQPQHF. The DNA of the CDR3 is TGCGCCAGCAGCCAAGACAGGGCCAATCAGCCCCAGCATTTT.

The chain joins TRBV5-1 to TRBJ2-7, with 7 bases lining up with TRBD1. From germline, CDR1 is SGHRS and CDR2 YFSETQ. The J segment lost 0 bases and the V segment lost 4 bases, leaving 4 bases of the junction unmatched. The CDR3 has 14 amino acids. For the CDR3, the DNA is TGCGCCAGCAGCGGCACAGGGGCCTCCTACGAGCAGTACTTC. This gives the protein CASSGTGASYEQYF.

The V and J genes are TRBV6-5 and TRBJ2-5; weak D call: TRBD1 (5 bases). The CDR3 covers 15 residues. V was clipped by 2 bases and J by 1 base, with 11 bases between them. Germline V gene sequence: CDR1 MNHEY, CDR2 SVGAGI. The CDR3 sequence is CASSYVGTGQETQYF. DNA for the CDR3: TGTGCCAGCAGTTACGTGGGTACAGGCCAAGAGACCCAGTACTTC.

The rearrangement links TRBV5-1 to TRBJ1-1, with D perhaps TRBD1 (6 bases). Germline CDR1 and CDR2: SGHRS and YFSETQ. The ends were cut back, 0 bases at V and 1 base at J, with 13 bases in the middle. This CDR3 is built from 16 residues. CDR3 DNA sequence: TGCGCCAGCAGCTTGGCCCTGGGACACTCGAACACTGAAGCTTTCTTT. The encoded protein is CASSLALGHSNTEAFF.

The chain combines TRBV30 with TRBJ2-2; D is unresolved. Germline V gene sequence: CDR1 GTSNPN, CDR2 SVGIG (reference sequence). The CDR3 is 12 amino acids. Trimming pared 7 bases from V and 1 base from J, leaving 7 bases between. In DNA form, the CDR3 reads TGTGCCTTTTCACAGAACACCGGGGAGCTGTTTTTT. This encodes CAFSQNTGELFF.

The V gene is TRBV7-9, the J gene TRBJ2-1, with 11 bases aligning to TRBD2. CDR3 length: 16 residues. Germline V gene data show CDR1 as SEHNR and CDR2 as FQNEAQ (reference sequence). J gave up 5 bases and V 3 bases, and 6 bases lay outside the gene matches. The CDR3 DNA sequence: TGTGCCAGCAGCTTCGTAGCGGGGGGGTTTCACAATGAGCAGTTCTTC. Translation: CASSFVAGGFHNEQFF. The whole variable domain, filled in from reference TRBV7-9 and TRBJ2-1, reads DTGVSQNPRHKITKRGQNVTFRCDPISEHNRLYWYRQTLGQGPEFLTYFQNEAQLEKSRLLSDRFSAERPKGSFSTLEIQRTEQGDSAMYLCASSFVAGGFHNEQFFGPGTRLTVL.

The chain's CDR3 is CASSTIAGGPGTGELFF. The CDR3 bases are TGTGCCAGCAGTACCATAGCGGGAGGGCCGGGCACCGGGGAGCTGTTTTTT. This chain joins TRBV27 and TRBJ2-2, with 11 bases fitting TRBD2. Germline V gene sequence: CDR1 MNHEY, CDR2 SMNVEV (reference sequence). The length of the CDR3 is 17 residues. Trimming took 5 bases from V and 4 from J; bases not matched to a gene: 9.

The chain uses TRBV7-6 and TRBJ2-6; no firm D call. Trimming pared 4 bases from V and 3 bases from J, leaving 10 bases between. Per germline, CDR1 SGHVS and CDR2 FNYEAQ. This CDR3 is 15 amino acids long. The CDR3 loop is CASSSPTIGANVLTF. CDR3 in DNA: TGTGCCAGCAGCTCACCGACAATTGGGGCCAACGTCCTGACTTTC.

J is TRBJ1-1 and V is TRBV29-1; possibly TRBD1 for D (6 bases). Germline values: CDR1 SQVTM, CDR2 ANQGSEA. Trimming took 4 bases from V and 5 from J, leaving 14 bases between them. The CDR3 covers 13 residues. The CDR3 sequence: CSVAGGAWTEAFF. The CDR3 DNA follows: TGCAGCGTTGCTGGGGGCGCATGGACTGAAGCTTTCTTT.

This clone turned up a few times. The chain is built from TRBV6-6 and TRBJ2-2; 7 bases line up with TRBD1. CDR1 MNHNY and CDR2 SVGAGI come from the germline V gene (reference sequence). The ends lost 2 bases at V and 5 bases at J; junction bases unmatched: 8. CDR3 size: 16 residues. CDR3 sequence: CASSYRGRILTGELFF. CDR3 DNA sequence: TGTGCCAGCAGTTACAGGGGGCGGATTCTAACCGGGGAGCTGTTTTTT.

The chain carries TRBV4-3 and TRBJ2-2, with TRBD2 matching over 8 bases. Trimming took 0 bases from V and 6 from J; bases not matched to a gene: 6. CDR3 length equals 16 residues. Germline V CDR1 and CDR2: LGHNA, YSLEER. The CDR3 protein is CASSQDSRGGSGELFF. The DNA for the CDR3 is TGCGCCAGCAGCCAAGATTCGCGCGGGGGGTCCGGGGAGCTGTTTTTT.

The chain recombines TRBV4-2 with TRBJ2-4; no clear D. The V end was cut by 6 bases, the J end by 1 base, with 10 bases between. This CDR3 spans 14 amino acids. Per germline, CDR1 LGHNA and CDR2 YNFKEQ. The chain's CDR3 is CASSRSGAKNIQYF. CDR3 in DNA: TGTGCCAGCAGTCGCTCCGGGGCCAAAAACATTCAGTACTTC.

The rearrangement links TRBV4-1 to TRBJ2-2; 7 bases agree with TRBD1. Germline values: CDR1 MGHRA, CDR2 YSYEKL. Trimming took 2 bases from V and 1 from J; bases not matched to a gene: 13. The CDR3 has 19 residues. The CDR3: CASSQTYYPGTENTGELFF. Here the CDR3 DNA reads TGCGCCAGCAGCCAAACATACTACCCCGGGACAGAGAACACCGGGGAGCTGTTTTTT.

The chain combines TRBV4-2 with TRBJ2-1; D not certain. CDR3 length: 13 amino acids. V dropped 5 bases and J dropped 6 bases, with 11 bases sitting between them. In germline, CDR1 is LGHNA, CDR2 YNFKEQ. CDR3 sequence: CASSTRLGNEQFF. The CDR3 nucleotides read TGTGCCAGCAGCACCAGGTTGGGCAATGAGCAGTTCTTC.